This passage covers 24 T cell receptor beta chains from one sample sequenced in a study of molecular identifiers for immune sequencing clone quantification. TCRdb reprocessed the PCR reads with MiXCR, giving one entry per CDR3 protein. This table holds around 100,000 distinct CDR3 sequences, roughly 38% found once. Sequencing was performed on naive CD8+ T cells from blood, with Jurkat cell RNA spiked in. Subset of the sample: FACS-sorted CD8+CD4-CCR7+CD45RA+ naive T cells. These receptors all come from a human donor in good health. Some libraries in this study had Jurkat cell RNA spiked in.

This clonotype was counted at least ten times. The rearrangement uses TRBV9 and TRBJ1-1; the D is unclear. Germline CDR1 SGDLS, CDR2 YYNGEE. V dropped 4 bases and J dropped 5 bases, with 12 bases sitting between them. The CDR3 has 13 residues. The CDR3 region is CASSPPIGTEAFF. In DNA form, the CDR3 reads TGTGCCAGCAGCCCCCCCATTGGGACTGAAGCTTTCTTT.

The rearrangement joins TRBV7-9 to TRBJ2-7, with no clear D. The germline CDR1 and CDR2 sequences are SEHNR and FQNEAQ (reference sequence). The V end was cut by 1 base, the J end by 0 bases, with 4 bases between. The CDR3 has 13 amino acids. The CDR3 loop is CASSLVLSYEQYF. The CDR3, as DNA: TGTGCCAGCAGCTTAGTACTCTCCTACGAGCAGTACTTC. Variable domain in full (rest from reference TRBV7-9 and TRBJ2-7): DTGVSQNPRHKITKRGQNVTFRCDPISEHNRLYWYRQTLGQGPEFLTYFQNEAQLEKSRLLSDRFSAERPKGSFSTLEIQRTEQGDSAMYLCASSLVLSYEQYFGPGTRLTVT.

V and J are TRBV5-4 and TRBJ2-4; D possibly corresponds to TRBD1 (5 bases). V was trimmed by 0 bases and J by 3 bases, leaving 7 bases between them. CDR1 and CDR2 (germline): SGHNT, YYREEE (reference sequence). The CDR3 contains 14 residues. The CDR3 region has the DNA TGTGCCAGCAGCTTGGCAGGGATCAAAAACATTCAGTACTTC. Amino acid sequence: CASSLAGIKNIQYF.

On this clonotype itself: A much larger clonotype is one base distant, so this may be a read error. This chain links TRBV7-6 with TRBJ2-3; D perhaps matches TRBD2 (6 bases). Germline V gene lookup returns CDR1 SGHVS and CDR2 FNYEAQ. The CDR3 has 13 amino acids. This CDR3 is CASSVADPDTQYF. Here the CDR3 DNA reads TGTGCCAGCAGCGTAGCGGACCCAGATACGCAGTATTTT.

Regarding this clonotype: An end of the junction differs from the germline gene, which may be a read error. The CDR3 sequence is CSSSRGVNEQYF. In DNA form, the CDR3 reads TGTTCCAGCAGCCGGGGGGTGAACGAGCAGTACTTC. This rearrangement joins TRBV5-6 to TRBJ2-7, with TRBD2 matching 7 bases. CDR1 is SGHDT and CDR2 is YYEEEE in the germline V gene. The CDR3 spans 12 residues.

This chain joins TRBV28 and TRBJ2-5; D unclear. The CDR3 totals 15 residues. V shed 3 bases and J shed 5 bases, with 16 bases lying between them. The germline V gene has CDR1 MDHEN and CDR2 SYDVKM. The CDR3 sequence is CASSLARVAGETQYF. The CDR3 DNA reads TGTGCCAGCAGTTTGGCCCGGGTTGCCGGGGAGACCCAGTACTTC.

A word on this clonotype: A much larger clone differs from this one at a single base, so this may be a read error. The chain links TRBV27 to TRBJ2-7, with 11 bases aligning to TRBD2. Germline CDR1 MNHEY, CDR2 SMNVEV (reference sequence). The CDR3 is 15 residues long. CDR3 coding DNA: TGTGCCGGCAGTTTACAGACCGGGACTAGCGGAGAGCAGTACTTC. It yields the protein CAGSLQTGTSGEQYF.

V and J are TRBV28 and TRBJ2-3; no firm D call. This CDR3 is built from 15 residues. V was clipped by 5 bases and J by 4 bases, with 16 bases between them. CDR1 MDHEN and CDR2 SYDVKM come from the germline V gene. DNA for the CDR3: TGTGCCAGCAGTATATTCTTGGCTTTCTCAGATACGCAGTATTTT. It yields the protein CASSIFLAFSDTQYF.

The chain has TRBV5-3 and TRBJ1-5; 7 bases match TRBD1. TRBV5-3 counts as an open reading frame of uncertain function. This CDR3 spans 14 amino acids. V was clipped by 9 bases and J by 5 bases; unmatched bases: 11. The CDR3 nucleotides are TGTGCCACCAAAATACAGGGGCTAGATCAGCCCCAGCATTTT. Translation: CATKIQGLDQPQHF.

About this clonotype itself: With a much larger clone just one base away, this may be a read error. V is TRBV6-2 or TRBV6-3 and J is TRBJ2-3; D could derive from TRBD1 or TRBD2 (5 bases each). Germline-derived CDR1 and CDR2 are MNHEY and SVGEGT. This CDR3 region has 15 residues. V dropped 6 bases and J dropped 4 bases, with 17 bases sitting between them. The CDR3 loop reads CASRLAGTRSDTQYF. CDR3 nucleotide sequence: TGTGCCAGCAGGTTGGCAGGGACGAGGTCAGATACGCAGTATTTT.

The V and J genes are TRBV2 and TRBJ1-4, with a possible D match to TRBD1 (5 bases). The CDR3 is 15 residues long. V was cut by 4 bases and J by 0 bases, with 9 bases left in between. Germline V gives CDR1 SNHLY, CDR2 FYNNEI. CDR3 nucleotides: TGTGCCAGCAGTGCCGAGACAGCAACTAATGAAAAACTGTTTTTT. This codes for CASSAETATNEKLFF.

About this clonotype itself: Given the absence of the conserved phenylalanine or tryptophan at the CDR3 end, a read error is likely. This rearrangement joins TRBV28 to TRBJ2-1, with D possibly TRBD2 on 5 matching bases. V lost 6 bases and J lost 0, with 9 bases in between. In germline, CDR1 is MDHEN, CDR2 SYDVKM. CDR3 length equals 14 residues. CDR3 nucleotides: TGTGCCAGCAGAGGCGGGCCCTCCTACAATGAGCAGTTCCTC. This gives the protein CASRGGPSYNEQFL.

This clonotype was observed at least ten times. V is TRBV3-1 and J is TRBJ2-5; D is ambiguous. V dropped 1 base and J dropped 5 bases, with 14 bases sitting between them. The CDR3 sequence is 15 residues long. Germline V gene sequence: CDR1 LGHDT, CDR2 YNNKEL (reference sequence). CDR3 sequence (DNA): TGTGCCAGCAGCCAAGGGATGAAGTGGGCTGAGACCCAGTACTTC. Its translation: CASSQGMKWAETQYF.

This clonotype was recorded at least ten times. The chain uses TRBV6-5 and TRBJ2-5; D is ambiguous. Germline CDR1 is MNHEY and CDR2 is SVGAGI. The length of the CDR3 is 12 residues. V dropped 6 bases and J dropped 5 bases, with 10 bases sitting between them. CDR3 loop: CASRTARETQYF. CDR3 DNA sequence: TGTGCCAGCAGAACCGCCCGGGAGACCCAGTACTTC.

This clonotype was observed at least ten times. The chain carries TRBV6-9 and TRBJ1-5; D is possibly TRBD1 (6 bases). The V gene lost 4 bases and the J gene lost 4 bases, with 14 bases spanning the gap. The germline V gene has CDR1 MNHGY and CDR2 SVAAGI. The CDR3 covers 15 residues. The CDR3: CASSSGTPENQPQHF. In DNA form, the CDR3 reads TGTGCCAGCAGTTCCGGGACACCGGAAAATCAGCCCCAGCATTTT.

Points on this clonotype: A much bigger clone sits one base away, suggesting this may be a read error. The genes are TRBV20-1 and TRBJ1-1; D is ambiguous. The CDR3 has 12 amino acids. Germline V gives CDR1 DFQATT, CDR2 SNEGSKA (reference sequence). The DNA of the CDR3 is TGCAGTGCTAGACTTATCACCGCTGAAGCTATCTTT. It yields the protein CSARLITAEAIF.

The sample holds a few counts of this clonotype. The J gene is TRBJ1-5, the V gene TRBV27; 8 positions match TRBD1. Germline V gene data show CDR1 as MNHEY and CDR2 as SMNVEV (reference sequence). J gave up 9 bases and V 1 base, and 14 bases lay outside the gene matches. The CDR3 spans 17 residues. CDR3 region: CASSLYAPGQGILPQHF. CDR3 DNA sequence: TGTGCCAGCAGTTTATATGCGCCAGGACAGGGAATCTTGCCCCAGCATTTT.

The chain joins TRBV12-3 or TRBV12-4 to TRBJ1-1; D gene unclear. The CDR3 covers 14 residues. The V end lost 5 bases, the J end lost 0 bases, and 10 bases lay between the germline ends. The CDR3 region has the DNA TGTGCCAGCAGTCCTGTGGGTTTGAACACTGAAGCTTTCTTT. It yields the protein CASSPVGLNTEAFF.

V is TRBV6-6 and J is TRBJ2-7; unclear D gene. The CDR3 sequence is 16 residues long. Trimming removed 2 bases from V and 0 bases from J, with 14 bases in between. Germline loops: CDR1 MNHNY, CDR2 SVGAGI (reference sequence). CDR3: CASSYTPERFSYEQYF. CDR3 sequence (DNA): TGTGCCAGCAGTTACACACCGGAGCGATTCTCCTACGAGCAGTACTTC.

This clonotype was seen a few times. The rearrangement links TRBV7-9 to TRBJ1-6; possible D gene TRBD1, 5 bases. The CDR3 totals 15 residues. Germline assignment: CDR1 SEHNR and CDR2 FQNEAQ (reference sequence). The V and J ends lost 4 bases and 5 bases respectively, with 12 bases between them. DNA for the CDR3: TGTGCCAGCAGCTCCCAGGGTAACCATAATTCACCCCTCCACTTT. This translates into CASSSQGNHNSPLHF.

This clonotype showed up many times. This chain uses TRBV19 with TRBJ2-7; the D gene is possibly TRBD2 (5 bases). The CDR3 totals 13 residues. In germline, CDR1 is LNHDA, CDR2 SQIVND (reference sequence). Deletions cut 10 bases from V and 5 bases from J, with 18 bases between. CDR3 protein: CATSTRGYDEQYF. The CDR3 nucleotides read TGTGCCACCTCAACGAGAGGGTACGACGAGCAGTACTTC.

The V gene is TRBV2, the J gene TRBJ2-5; 7 nucleotides align to TRBD1. Per the germline V gene, CDR1 is SNHLY and CDR2 is FYNNEI. V dropped 4 bases and J dropped 1; count of bases not matched to a gene: 3. The CDR3 consists of 14 residues. The CDR3 DNA reads TGTGCCAGCAGTGCCCGGGACAGCCAAGAGACCCAGTACTTC. Amino acids: CASSARDSQETQYF. Full variable domain (missing parts from reference TRBV2 and TRBJ2-5): EPEVTQTPSHQVTQMGQEVILRCVPISNHLYFYWYRQILGQKVEFLVSFYNNEISEKSEIFDDQFSVERPDGSNFTLKIRSTKLEDSAMYFCASSARDSQETQYFGPGTRLLVL.

Worth noting for this clonotype: Sequence at one end of the junction differs from germline and may be a read error. The chain couples TRBV6-2 or TRBV6-3 to TRBJ2-5; D uncertain. Germline-derived CDR1 and CDR2 are MNHEY and SVGEGT. There are 16 residues in the CDR3. CDR3 bases: TGTGCCAGCAGTTACCCCCAGACTGGGTACCAAGAGGCCCAGTACTTC. Translation gives CASSYPQTGYQEAQYF.

Concerning this clonotype itself: A much bigger clone sits one base away, suggesting this may be a read error. The chain is built from TRBV4-3 and TRBJ2-7, with D uncertain. Germline CDR1 and CDR2: LGHNA and YSLEER. The CDR3 runs 14 residues. Here the CDR3 DNA reads TGCGCCAGCAGCCAAGGGTCGGTCGTCTACGAGCAGCACTTC. Translating gives CASSQGSVVYEQHF.